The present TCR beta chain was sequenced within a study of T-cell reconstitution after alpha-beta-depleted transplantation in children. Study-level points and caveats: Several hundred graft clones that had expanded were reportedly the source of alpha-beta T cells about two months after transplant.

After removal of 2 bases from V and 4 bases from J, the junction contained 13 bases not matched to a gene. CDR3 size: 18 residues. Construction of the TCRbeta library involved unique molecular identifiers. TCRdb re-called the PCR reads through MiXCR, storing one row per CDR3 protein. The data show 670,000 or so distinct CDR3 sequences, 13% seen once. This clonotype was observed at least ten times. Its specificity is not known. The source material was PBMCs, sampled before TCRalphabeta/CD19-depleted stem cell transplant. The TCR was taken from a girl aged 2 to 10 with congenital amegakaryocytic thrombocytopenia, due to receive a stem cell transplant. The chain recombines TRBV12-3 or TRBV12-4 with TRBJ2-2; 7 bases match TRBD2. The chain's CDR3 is CASSLSPDYGRSTGELFF. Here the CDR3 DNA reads TGTGCCAGCAGTTTAAGTCCGGACTACGGGAGGAGCACCGGGGAGCTGTTTTTT.